This record covers a single T cell receptor (beta chain). This sample is part of a study of T cell responses to AZD1222 COVID-19 vaccine. Study-level background: Second-dose intervals near 4 or 12 weeks were combined.

Assay used: immunoSEQ multiplex PCR; TCRdb lists only in-frame clones, some missing. The data show 110,000 to 150,000 clones, with 93% seen just once and 7.5% to 9.5% held by the top ten. The receptor was derived from an adult in good health. This specimen was peripheral blood, taken on day 0 of AZD1222 vaccination.

CDR3 loop: CASSWYRDRPYEQYF. The CDR3 DNA reads TGCGCCAGCAGCTGGTACCGGGACAGACCCTACGAGCAGTACTTC. The chain combines TRBV5-1 with TRBJ2-7; 7 bases match TRBD1. CDR1 SGHRS and CDR2 YFSETQ come from the germline V gene. The ends lost 3 bases at V and 2 bases at J; junction bases unmatched: 8. The CDR3 has 15 amino acids.